This TCR beta chain stems from a study of blood T cell repertoires in COVID-19. At the level of the study: Researchers got acute and convalescent COVID-19 samples from the United States, Italy and Spain. PBMCs, B-cell-depleted T cells, or T cells provided the cDNA or gDNA that made up the material.

This clone was picked up a small number of times. This CDR3 has 13 residues. Per the germline V gene, CDR1 is SGHNT and CDR2 is YYREEE (reference sequence). The V gene lost 3 bases and the J gene lost 3 bases, with 8 bases spanning the gap. In the authors' workflow: Nucleated cell counts were estimated from reference gene primer amplification. The data were produced by immunoSEQ multiplex PCR, yet TCRdb's version contains in-frame clones alone and is incomplete. That table is the source of V, J and clone size, and D and trimming were worked out from the DNA. Of about 230,000 clones in the sample, 70% to 90% were seen once.

The receptor comes from a man aged 35-49 years with acute or convalescent COVID-19. V is TRBV5-4 and J is TRBJ2-3, with unresolved D. The sequencing input was peripheral blood. CDR3 sequence: CASSSLSTDTQYF. The CDR3 DNA follows: TGTGCCAGCAGCTCGTTGTCTACAGATACGCAGTATTTT.